These 23 T cell receptor beta chains came from one sample sequenced in a study of T cell responses to AZD1222 COVID-19 vaccine (dated by TCRdb to the early 2020s). The time point label for this specimen denotes: baseline before first vaccination. The library was generated by the immunoSEQ multiplex PCR assay. TCRdb took over this immuneACCESS table, retaining in-frame rearrangements with V and J assigned. Such tables are incomplete; in checked studies, under half of the missing clones stem from an unresolved V gene, and the remainder is unexplained. For this sample the table gives tens of thousands of clones, of which 70% to 80% were detected only once. The ten largest account for roughly 6.6% of the sample. The sample here was peripheral blood, taken on day 0 of AZD1222 vaccination. These receptors all come from an adult in good health.

The chain links TRBV10-3 to TRBJ1-3; no clear D gene. CDR1 and CDR2 (germline): ENHRY, SYGVKD. This CDR3 region has 13 residues. V shed 6 bases and J shed 0 bases, with 6 bases lying between them. Written as DNA, the CDR3 is TGTGCCATCAGCATGGGCTCTGGAAACACCATATATTTT. It encodes CAISMGSGNTIYF.

The CDR3 DNA reads TGTGCCAGCAGCTCTGGACTAGCGGGGAACAATGAGCAGTTCTTC. Its protein product is CASSSGLAGNNEQFF. The J gene is TRBJ2-1, the V gene TRBV11-2, with 12 bases lining up with TRBD2. The CDR3 is 15 amino acids. Germline V gene lookup returns CDR1 SGHAT and CDR2 FQNNGV. The J segment lost 5 bases and the V segment lost 4 bases, leaving 3 bases of the junction unmatched.

The chain has TRBV9 and TRBJ2-7, with a tentative D call TRBD2 (6 bases). With 0 bases removed from V and 2 bases from J, the gap between germline ends came to 9 bases. This CDR3 region has 14 residues. Germline values: CDR1 SGDLS, CDR2 YYNGEE. CDR3 loop: CASSVASEAYEQYF. The CDR3 DNA is TGTGCCAGCAGCGTAGCTAGCGAGGCCTACGAGCAGTACTTC.

This sequence joins TRBV3-1 (or the pseudogene TRBV3-2) and TRBJ1-3; D remains ambiguous. CDR3 size: 15 residues. Germline CDR1 and CDR2: LGHDT and YNNKEL (reference sequence). The V gene lost 2 bases and the J gene lost 6 bases, with 14 bases spanning the gap. The CDR3 DNA is TGTGCCAGCAGCCAACCCCCCCCGGAGGAAAACACCATATATTTT. Translated, it gives CASSQPPPEENTIYF.

This chain joins TRBV2 and TRBJ1-5, with 8 bases identical to TRBD1. Germline V gene data show CDR1 as SNHLY and CDR2 as FYNNEI. The CDR3 spans 16 residues. The ends lost 6 bases at V and 1 base at J; junction bases unmatched: 8. The CDR3 DNA reads TGTGCCAGCAGGCCCGACAGGGGTACAAGCAATCAGCCCCAGCATTTT. As protein: CASRPDRGTSNQPQHF.

This chain joins TRBV4-1 and TRBJ1-6, with 10 bases matching TRBD1. Trimming cost V 1 base and J 0 bases; bases outside gene matches: 15. This CDR3 comprises 22 residues. Germline V gene lookup returns CDR1 MGHRA and CDR2 YSYEKL. The CDR3 DNA is TGCGCCAGCAGCCAAGGCGCCGGGCGAGGGACAGGGGAGAGCTCCTATAATTCACCCCTCCACTTT. Encoded protein: CASSQGAGRGTGESSYNSPLHF.

The V and J genes are TRBV21-1 and TRBJ1-1; TRBD1 is taken as the D call from the table, unchecked against the DNA. TRBV21-1 is noted as a pseudogene. The CDR3 has 15 residues. CDR3 region: CASSLWGTTDTEAFF. In DNA, the CDR3 is TGTGCCAGCAGCCTGTGGGGGACAACGGACACTGAAGCTTTCTTT.

The V gene is TRBV7-9, the J gene TRBJ1-2; D gene unclear. The V gene's germline CDR1 is SEHNR and CDR2 FQNEAQ (reference sequence). Trimming stripped 0 bases from V and 2 bases from J, with 7 bases between. This CDR3 region has 14 residues. The CDR3 DNA follows: TGTGCCAGCAGCTTAGCGCCAGCCAACTATGGCTACACCTTC. Amino acid sequence: CASSLAPANYGYTF.

This sequence joins TRBV19 and TRBJ1-1, with a tentative D call TRBD1 (5 bases). Trimming took off 3 bases at V and 4 bases at J, with 12 bases between the two ends. CDR3 length: 14 amino acids. In germline, CDR1 is LNHDA, CDR2 SQIVND (reference sequence). In DNA form, the CDR3 reads TGTGCCAGTAGTATGGGGCCGACCCCCACTGAAGCTTTCTTT. Translating it yields CASSMGPTPTEAFF.

The chain is built from TRBV28 and TRBJ2-3; 8 nucleotides agree with TRBD2. This CDR3 contains 17 residues. CDR1 and CDR2 from the germline V gene are MDHEN and SYDVKM. With V trimmed by 5 bases and J by 5 bases, 15 bases remained unmatched. CDR3 region: CASSLIHGRAGLDTQYF. CDR3 coding DNA: TGTGCCAGCAGTCTCATTCACGGGAGGGCCGGGTTAGATACGCAGTATTTT.

V usage is TRBV11-2 and J usage is TRBJ1-2; D uncertain. The ends were cut back, 5 bases at V and 3 bases at J, with 10 bases in the middle. In germline, CDR1 is SGHAT, CDR2 FQNNGV. CDR3 length: 13 amino acids. As DNA, the CDR3 is TGTGCCAGCAGCCCAGGTGTCGACTATGGCTACACCTTC. It yields the protein CASSPGVDYGYTF.

The chain combines TRBV28 with TRBJ1-1; D is unclear. The CDR3 contains 11 residues. Between the trimmed V and J ends, which lost 7 bases and 6 bases, there was a span of 9 bases. In germline, CDR1 is MDHEN, CDR2 SYDVKM. CDR3: CASTSYAEAFF. The CDR3 coding sequence is TGTGCCAGCACCAGTTACGCTGAAGCTTTCTTT.

The rearrangement links TRBV6-5 to TRBJ1-2; TRBD1 might be the D (5 bases). Germline-derived CDR1 and CDR2 are MNHEY and SVGAGI. V lost 5 bases and J 0 bases, leaving 10 bases between the germline ends. The CDR3 totals 14 residues. The CDR3 reads CASSPSQANYGYTF. The CDR3 nucleotides are TGTGCCAGCAGTCCCTCACAGGCTAACTATGGCTACACCTTC.

V and J are TRBV5-8 and TRBJ1-3; D is possibly TRBD1 (6 bases). The CDR3 sequence is 15 residues long. CDR1 and CDR2 from the germline V gene are SGHTS and YDEGEE. Trimming pared 4 bases from V and 4 bases from J, leaving 15 bases between. The CDR3 coding sequence is TGTGCCAGCAGCGTTTCAGGGGCGCGAGGAAACACCATATATTTT. As protein: CASSVSGARGNTIYF.

This clone is a singleton in its sample. The V call is TRBV5-6, the J call TRBJ2-1; no reliable D call. Germline values: CDR1 SGHDT, CDR2 YYEEEE. Trimming removed 6 bases from V and 0 bases from J, with 10 bases in between. The CDR3 is made up of 14 amino acids. As DNA, the CDR3 is TGTGCCAGCAACTACTGGCGCTCCTACAATGAGCAGTTCTTC. It yields the protein CASNYWRSYNEQFF.

The rearrangement joins TRBV5-1 to TRBJ2-3; D ambiguous. Germline CDR1 SGHRS, CDR2 YFSETQ. V was trimmed by 1 base and J by 2 bases, leaving 2 bases between them. The CDR3 runs to 12 residues. The CDR3 DNA reads TGCGCCAGCAGCTTGACCACAGATACGCAGTATTTT. It translates to CASSLTTDTQYF.

V gene TRBV2 combines with J gene TRBJ1-1, with D maybe TRBD1 (5 bases). The CDR3 has 12 amino acids. V dropped 7 bases and J dropped 3 bases, with 9 bases sitting between them. Germline V CDR1 and CDR2: SNHLY, FYNNEI. CDR3 protein: CASNPGDTEAFF. The CDR3 nucleotides read TGTGCCAGCAATCCGGGGGACACTGAAGCTTTCTTT. Drawing the rest from reference TRBV2 and TRBJ1-1, the complete variable domain is EPEVTQTPSHQVTQMGQEVILRCVPISNHLYFYWYRQILGQKVEFLVSFYNNEISEKSEIFDDQFSVERPDGSNFTLKIRSTKLEDSAMYFCASNPGDTEAFFGQGTRLTVV.

J is TRBJ2-2 and V is TRBV7-8, with D perhaps given as TRBD1 or TRBD2 (5 bases each). Trimming removed 2 bases at V and 5 bases at J, with 18 bases between. Germline values: CDR1 SGHVS, CDR2 FQNEAQ. This CDR3 is 17 amino acids long. The CDR3 nucleotides read TGTGCCAGCAGCTTAAACTCAGGGAGAATCGGGACCGGGGAGCTGTTTTTT. It is translated as CASSLNSGRIGTGELFF.

CDR3 amino acids: CASRAGTNPGNTIYF. CDR3 nucleotides: TGCGCCAGCCGCGCAGGGACAAATCCTGGAAACACCATATATTTT. The V call is TRBV10-1, the J call TRBJ1-3; TRBD1 might be the D (6 bases). V was clipped by 8 bases and J by 2 bases, with 16 bases between them. Germline V gene lookup returns CDR1 WNHNN and CDR2 SYGVQD (reference sequence). CDR3 size: 15 residues.

This clone has just one count. The CDR3 DNA sequence: TGTGCCAGCAGCTTAGAGGGAGTTGGAAACACCATATATTTT. This encodes CASSLEGVGNTIYF. This rearrangement joins TRBV7-8 to TRBJ1-3; D is ambiguous. The V gene's germline CDR1 is SGHVS and CDR2 FQNEAQ. The ends were cut back, 1 base at V and 3 bases at J, with 7 bases in the middle. The CDR3 length is 14 residues.

This clone was counted a few times. The genes are TRBV29-1 and TRBJ1-1; D is unresolved. Germline V CDR1 and CDR2: SQVTM, ANQGSEA. This CDR3 region has 13 residues. The V gene lost 4 bases and the J gene lost 6 bases, with 15 bases spanning the gap. CDR3 amino acids: CSVGSGRGAEAFF. CDR3 in DNA: TGCAGCGTTGGATCGGGTCGAGGAGCTGAAGCTTTCTTT. The complete variable domain, with remaining parts taken from reference TRBV29-1 and TRBJ1-1, reads SAVISQKPSRDICQRGTSLTIQCQVDSQVTMMFWYRQQPGQSLTLIATANQGSEATYESGFVIDKFPISRPNLTFSTLTVSNMSPEDSSIYLCSVGSGRGAEAFFGQGTRLTVV.

In this sample, this clone turned up a few times. The chain combines TRBV19 with TRBJ1-3; TRBD1 aligns across 7 bases. The trim removed 3 bases at V and 0 bases at J, leaving 5 bases unmatched. The CDR3 has 16 amino acids. Germline V gives CDR1 LNHDA, CDR2 SQIVND (reference sequence). This CDR3 reads CASSIRGGLSGNTIYF. In DNA, the CDR3 is TGTGCCAGTAGTATCCGAGGGGGCCTCTCTGGAAACACCATATATTTT.

The chain couples TRBV29-1 to TRBJ1-1; D is ambiguous. Trimming left V 5 bases short and J 2 bases short, with 6 bases between. The CDR3 runs 11 residues. The V gene's germline CDR1 is SQVTM and CDR2 ANQGSEA. The CDR3 DNA is TGCAGCGTTCGGCTAAACACTGAAGCTTTCTTT. Amino acid sequence: CSVRLNTEAFF.